This TCR beta chain derives from a study of blood T cell repertoires in COVID-19. Looking at the study overall: The study drew acute and convalescent COVID-19 samples from the United States, Italy and Spain. Sources were T cells, B-cell-depleted T cells, or PBMCs; the material itself was cDNA or gDNA.

Original processing notes: The authors estimated nucleated cell counts from reference gene primer amplification. Clones were sequenced by immunoSEQ multiplex PCR, and TCRdb holds only the in-frame ones, with some missing. Clone size and V and J calls were adopted from that table, with D and trimming inferred from the DNA. Found here are about 55,000 clones, approximately 82% of them singletons; the top ten hold 5.5% to 7%. V was clipped by 1 base and J by 4 bases, with 13 bases between them. The CDR3 runs 16 residues. Germline V CDR1 and CDR2: SGHAT, FQNNGV. The specimen sequenced was peripheral blood. The genes are TRBV11-2 and TRBJ2-2; a possible D gene is TRBD2 (7 bases). This TCR was recovered from a human donor in a cohort sampled during active or convalescent COVID-19. In DNA, the CDR3 is TGTGCCAGCAGCTTAGGGGGGCGGGGGCCCACCGGGGAGCTGTTTTTT. It translates to CASSLGGRGPTGELFF.